This TCR beta chain was retrieved from a study of blood T cell repertoires in COVID-19 (dated by TCRdb to 2019 to 2021). As for the study more broadly: Samples from collaborators originated in the United States, Italy and Spain and spanned both the acute and convalescent phases of COVID-19. The prospective study material was composed of cDNA or gDNA derived from T cells, B-cell-depleted T cells, or PBMCs. The dataset comprised deeply sampled blood TCRbeta repertoires from subjects exposed to, actively infected with, or recovered from COVID-19. The repertoires were made available in a free public database intended to serve as a resource for research on the immune response to SARS-CoV-2. The samples were drawn from two sources: the first 160 participants of the ongoing ImmuneRACE study, and fewer than 1,500 subjects contributed by 6 global collaborators. Sample metadata almost always included a de-identified subject ID, COVID-19 status, age in years and sex. Where HLA class I and class II types were available, the types were taken from metadata supplied by the sample provider, not from assay-based typing.

On the study overall, not on this receptor specifically: The quantity of clinical and demographic metadata differed by source and by participant and was supplied without curation.

The immunoSEQ Assay, a bias-controlled multiplex PCR, was used to amplify TCRbeta CDR3 regions from genomic DNA. The study's own analysis went as follows. The number of nucleated cells in each sample was estimated from the amplification of reference gene primers within the assay. To quantify the absolute abundance of each unique TCRbeta CDR3 rearrangement, sequence reads were collapsed and filtered. For each sample, productive Simpson clonality was calculated as the square root of Simpson's diversity index over productive rearrangements. The table was pulled from immuneACCESS by TCRdb, which kept in-frame rearrangements only. Such tables lose some clones; where checked, under half of the loss comes from unresolved V genes, and the rest has no known cause. V and J calls and clone size come straight from that table; D and trimming were deduced from the DNA. The sample profile shows about half a million clones; roughly 89% of them were found once. The ten most abundant clones make up 0.7% to 1% of the sample.

Trimming removed 3 bases from V and 6 bases from J; the gene matches leave 13 bases unexplained. The germline V gene sets CDR1 to SGHNT and CDR2 to YENEEA. The CDR3 spans 17 residues, from the cysteine through the phenylalanine. Just CDR3 DNA is preserved here, 51 bases in frame from base 1. At one collaborating source in Seattle, patients were enrolled during active infection and were followed longitudinally through the course of disease. Each collaborating institution followed its own protocols to collect whole blood in K2EDTA tubes. For TCRbeta analysis, collaborators shipped samples as frozen whole blood, isolated PBMCs, or DNA extracted from either of those sample types. Comments on this clone: Its antigen remains undetermined. Per-base quality was not reported, and no clone a single base away is much larger than it.

Sequenced input: peripheral blood. The chain joins TRBV11-3 to TRBJ2-2; 7 central bases correspond to TRBD2. This TCR was sampled from a young man with COVID-19, enrolled during active disease. The sequence in DNA is TGTGCCAGCAGCTTTGATTGGGCGGGAGCGGGTTCCGGGGAGCTGTTTTTT. Its protein product is CASSFDWAGAGSGELFF.